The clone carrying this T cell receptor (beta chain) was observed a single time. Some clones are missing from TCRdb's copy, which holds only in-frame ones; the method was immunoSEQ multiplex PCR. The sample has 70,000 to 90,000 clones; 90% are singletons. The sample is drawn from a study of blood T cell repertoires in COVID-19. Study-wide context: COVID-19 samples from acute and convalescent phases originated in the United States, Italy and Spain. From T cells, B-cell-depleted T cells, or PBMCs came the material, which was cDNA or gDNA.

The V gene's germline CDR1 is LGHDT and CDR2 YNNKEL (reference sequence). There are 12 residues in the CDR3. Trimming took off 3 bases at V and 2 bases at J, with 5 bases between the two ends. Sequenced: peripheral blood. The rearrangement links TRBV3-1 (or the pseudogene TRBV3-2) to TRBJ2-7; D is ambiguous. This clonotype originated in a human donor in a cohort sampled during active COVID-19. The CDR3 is CASSQATYEQYF. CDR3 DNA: TGTGCCAGCAGCCAGGCAACCTACGAGCAGTACTTC.